Following are 9 T cell receptor beta chains from one sample sequenced in a study of blood T cell repertoires in COVID-19. Data came from immunoSEQ multiplex PCR; TCRdb stores just in-frame clones and leaves some out. The sample holds 200,000 to 300,000 clones, around 81% seen once. The specimen was peripheral blood. Receptor source: a woman at least 80 years old with COVID-19, enrolled during active disease.

The V gene is TRBV18, the J gene TRBJ1-2; 7 bases are a match to TRBD1. V trimming: 3 bases; J trimming: 2 bases; junction bases outside the gene matches: 9. Germline lookup yields CDR1 KGHSH and CDR2 LQKENI. The CDR3 extends over 16 amino acids. CDR3 residues: CASSPVGDSFNYGYTF. The CDR3 coding sequence is TGTGCCAGCTCACCCGTTGGGGACAGTTTCAACTATGGCTACACCTTC.

There are a few counts of this clone. The chain has TRBV6-5 and TRBJ2-7; D is perhaps TRBD1 (6 bases). Germline V gives CDR1 MNHEY, CDR2 SVGAGI. CDR3 size: 13 residues. V gave up 6 bases and J gave up 4 bases, with 13 bases separating them. CDR3 sequence reads: CASSRTDGYEQYF. CDR3 DNA: TGTGCCAGCAGCCGGACAGACGGTTACGAGCAGTACTTC.

This clone has just one count. V is TRBV11-2 and J is TRBJ1-4; D remains unclear. The V and J ends lost 2 bases and 0 bases respectively, with 4 bases between them. Per the germline V gene, CDR1 is SGHAT and CDR2 is FQNNGV. This CDR3 contains 14 residues. The DNA for the CDR3 is TGTGCCAGCAGCTTAATCTCAACTAATGAAAAACTGTTTTTT. Translation gives CASSLISTNEKLFF.

The chain is built from TRBV19 and TRBJ1-4; a possible D gene is TRBD1 (6 bases). Germline loops: CDR1 LNHDA, CDR2 SQIVND (reference sequence). There are 14 residues in the CDR3. V was trimmed by 5 bases and J by 5 bases, leaving 12 bases between them. The CDR3 DNA follows: TGTGCCAGTAGTCGGACAGTGTTCAATGAAAAACTGTTTTTT. This gives the protein CASSRTVFNEKLFF.

The rearrangement joins TRBV7-2 to TRBJ2-5, with 7 bases identical to TRBD1. Germline V gene lookup returns CDR1 SGHTA and CDR2 FQGNSA. The J segment lost 2 bases and the V segment lost 4 bases, leaving 1 base of the junction unmatched. This CDR3 comprises 13 residues. Here the CDR3 reads CASSWGQQETQYF. CDR3 bases: TGTGCCAGCAGCTGGGGACAGCAAGAGACCCAGTACTTC.

V is TRBV6-5 and J is TRBJ2-3; TRBD2 aligns across 10 bases. The junction had 4 bases not matched to a gene; V was cut back by 6 bases and J by 1 base. The CDR3 is 15 residues long. Per germline, CDR1 MNHEY and CDR2 SVGAGI. The chain's CDR3 is CASSTGTSGTDTQYF. The CDR3 DNA sequence: TGTGCCAGCAGCACCGGGACTAGCGGCACAGATACGCAGTATTTT.

This chain links TRBV18 with TRBJ2-5, with D unclear. Germline-derived CDR1 and CDR2 are KGHSH and LQKENI. The V end was cut by 2 bases, the J end by 4 bases, with 8 bases between. The CDR3 runs to 13 residues. The CDR3 loop reads CASSPSSGETQYF. CDR3 nucleotides: TGTGCCAGCTCACCATCCAGTGGAGAGACCCAGTACTTC. Filled out from reference TRBV18 and TRBJ2-5, the complete variable domain reads NAGVMQNPRHLVRRRGQEARLRCSPMKGHSHVYWYRQLPEEGLKFMVYLQKENIIDESGMPKERFSAEFPKEGPSILRIQQVVRGDSAAYFCASSPSSGETQYFGPGTRLLVL.

This sequence joins TRBV6-5 and TRBJ1-3; D call uncertain. V lost 5 bases, J lost 7 bases, and 12 bases lay in between. This CDR3 spans 13 amino acids. Germline CDR1 is MNHEY and CDR2 is SVGAGI. The CDR3 here is CASSPRGGNTIYF. The CDR3 bases are TGTGCCAGCAGTCCTCGAGGAGGCAACACCATATATTTT.

The count of this clone is one. The V call is TRBV3-1 (or the pseudogene TRBV3-2), the J call TRBJ2-7, with TRBD2 identical over 7 bases. Germline V gives CDR1 LGHDT, CDR2 YNNKEL (reference sequence). V shed 0 bases and J 0 bases; nucleotides not matched to a gene: 2. This CDR3 is 15 amino acids long. CDR3 protein: CASSQEWDYSYEQYF. The CDR3 nucleotides read TGTGCCAGCAGCCAAGAATGGGACTACTCCTACGAGCAGTACTTC.